Here is one T cell receptor beta chain with its context. In this sample, this clone turned up a few times. The specificity of this receptor is unknown. Base-call qualities are not available, and no considerably larger clone is one nucleotide away. The sample belongs to a study of early stage breast cancer tumors (dated by TCRdb to 2016 to 2017). For context, the study as a whole: Of the 15 or so invasive breast tumors, around twelve were found to be estrogen receptor-positive, progesterone receptor-positive and HER2-negative. The samples as a whole yielded under 3,500,000 detected templates, corresponding to roughly 1.1 million unique clonotypes. A read coverage of roughly 10-fold per sample was achieved on average. Of the roughly twelve ER+/PR+/HER2- tumors, eight were classified as invasive ductal carcinomas and four as invasive lobular carcinomas.

Study-wide conclusions, independent of this receptor: Compared with adjacent normal breast tissue, tumors had around 2.6-fold higher T cell density and higher clonality. Greater similarity was observed between blood and normal breast repertoires than between blood and tumor repertoires, and tumor was distinguished from normal in about 85% of the 16 patients when each tissue was compared with blood. Sequencing bulk genomic DNA from unsorted cells could not capture chain pairing or functional markers like CD4, CD8 and FOXP3. The small cohort size prevented analysis by tumor subtype. Enriched TCRB sequences shared across patients were mostly commonly generated sequences, unlikely to play an important role in the tumor microenvironment.

Each sample was amplified as two independent genomic DNA replicates: 0.5 to 0.65 ug for blood and 1.5 ug for tumor or normal breast. Following the manufacturer's instructions, the ImmunoSeq Intro kit was used to carry out TCRB sequencing on genomic DNA. Multiplex PCR was run for around 28 cycles using proprietary primers and spike-in control sequences for absolute quantification. Single-end 150-bp reads were used to sequence an 87-bp fragment covering the CDR3 and the flanking V and J genes. Seven samples, each with two replicates, were multiplexed per lane of an Illumina MiSeq using version 3.0 chemistry. Per the authors' processing: The vendor's proprietary pipeline handled the raw data processing, merging both replicates into a single result for each sample. Clonotypes were defined as productive rearrangements sharing the V-gene family, CDR3 amino acid sequence and J-gene segment. To compute clonality, the normalized Shannon entropy (Pielou evenness) of TCRB abundances was subtracted from 1. T cell density was estimated as total templates divided by the number of input cells, with the number of input cells inferred from the DNA input amount. Total repertoire diversity and clonality were estimated with Recon using default parameters. Clonotypes with over 0.1% abundance in tumor and at least 32-fold higher abundance in tumor than in normal breast were defined as tumor-enriched. TCRdb's version of the immuneACCESS table is confined to in-frame rearrangements and falls short of the full clone set. An unresolved V gene accounts for under half of the shortfall where checked; the remainder is of unknown origin. V, J and clone size reflect that table, while D and trimming were determined from the DNA. The sample table records about 7,600 clones; approximately 60% of these occur just once. The biggest ten clones account for roughly 7% of the sample.

Dicing about 18-50 mg of tumor tissue typically produced more than 3 ug of DNA. The study profiled bulk TCR beta-chain repertoires in matched peripheral blood, tumor and adjacent normal breast tissue taken from some 15 patients with early-stage breast cancer. Following resection, visually identified tumor tissue was excised and transferred into prechilled RNAlater. A TissueLyser II was used to homogenize diced tumor tissue (roughly 20-55 mg) in RLTplus buffer containing beta-mercaptoethanol and antifoaming agent. The Qiagen AllPrep DNA/RNA Mini kit was used to extract genomic DNA. Material: breast tumor tissue. The source is a person between 70 and 80 years old with breast cancer.

CDR3 sequence: CASSLAGAPSSTDTQYF. The nucleotides are TGTGCCAGCAGCTTAGCTGGAGCTCCTAGCTCCACAGATACGCAGTATTTT. Rearrangement joined TRBV7-3 to TRBJ2-3; a tentative D match to TRBD2 spans 5 bases. CDR1 is given as SGHTA and CDR2 as FQGTGA, both from the germline V gene. From its cysteine to its phenylalanine, the CDR3 spans 17 amino acids. The retained sequence is limited to the CDR3, 51 bases, with the frame set at the first base. Deletion took 2 bases off V and 2 bases off J, with a span of 17 bases between the germline ends.